Listed below are T cell receptor beta chains from one sample, sequenced in a study of T-cell reconstitution after alpha-beta-depleted transplantation in children. TCRdb re-called the PCR reads through MiXCR, storing one row per CDR3 protein. The sample gives 200,000 to 250,000 distinct CDR3 sequences, roughly 10% of which show up once; 5% to 7% is in the top ten. This sample comprised PBMCs from the stem cell graft donor, obtained from the stem cell graft. These receptors all come from a human donor who donated a stem cell graft to a child with acute lymphoblastic leukemia. Both conserved end residues are part of each CDR3. A D gene is named only where the DNA matches it firmly. Some rows have no size entry. The others give once, few or many, or a class for an expanded clone.

TRBJ2-2 | NA | TRBV11-2 | NA | CASSYKVVNTGELFF | TGTGCCAGCAGCTATAAGGTTGTAAACACCGGGGAGCTGTTTTTT
TRBJ2-5 | NA | TRBV5-1 | TRBD1 | CASSNRGLEETQYF | TGCGCCAGCTCGAACAGGGGGCTAGAAGAGACCCAGTACTTC
TRBJ1-5 | NA | TRBV7-8 | NA | CASSLDLGHLRGQPQHF | TGTGCCAGCAGCTTAGATTTGGGACACCTACGGGGACAGCCCCAGCATTTT
TRBJ1-1 | many | TRBV7-2 | NA | CASSRMATRIMNTEAFF | TGTGCCAGCAGCCGCATGGCCACACGGATCATGAACACTGAAGCTTTCTTT
TRBJ2-3 | many | TRBV24-1 | NA | CATSAWGVGGDTQYF | TGTGCCACCAGTGCCTGGGGTGTAGGGGGGGATACGCAGTATTTT
TRBJ1-3 | many | TRBV6-1 | NA | CASSADSASGNTIYF | TGTGCCAGCAGTGCCGACAGCGCCTCTGGAAACACCATATATTTT
TRBJ1-1 | few | TRBV19 | NA | CASSIDWDPNTEAFF | TGTGCCAGTAGTATAGACTGGGACCCGAACACTGAAGCTTTCTTT
TRBJ2-3 | NA | TRBV7-8 | NA | CASSSRGRITEADTQYF | TGTGCCAGCAGCTCTCGAGGGCGGATTACGGAGGCAGATACGCAGTATTTT
TRBJ2-7 | few | TRBV18 | NA | CASQRDGSSYEQYF | TGTGCCAGCCAACGAGACGGGAGCTCCTACGAGCAGTACTTC
TRBJ2-7 | many | TRBV27 | TRBD1 | CASITGGEQYF | TGTGCCAGCATCACAGGGGGCGAGCAGTACTTC
TRBJ2-7 | NA | TRBV4-1 | TRBD1 | CASSRLDRIEPYEQYF | TGCGCCAGCAGCCGCCTGGACAGGATCGAGCCCTACGAGCAGTACTTC
TRBJ2-1 | few | TRBV5-5 | TRBD2 | CASSFGLAGGNEQFF | TGTGCCAGCAGCTTTGGGCTAGCGGGGGGGAATGAGCAGTTCTTC
TRBJ2-3 | few | TRBV30 | NA | CAWSVGSWITDTQYF | TGTGCCTGGAGTGTAGGATCGTGGATCACAGATACGCAGTATTTT
TRBJ1-2 | NA | TRBV5-1 | NA | CASSLRPGVGLNDGYTF | TGCGCCAGCAGCTTGCGGCCAGGAGTCGGCCTTAACGATGGCTACACCTTC
TRBJ1-5 | few | TRBV4-2 | NA | CASSQEIINQPQHF | TGTGCCAGCAGCCAAGAGATTATCAATCAGCCCCAGCATTTT